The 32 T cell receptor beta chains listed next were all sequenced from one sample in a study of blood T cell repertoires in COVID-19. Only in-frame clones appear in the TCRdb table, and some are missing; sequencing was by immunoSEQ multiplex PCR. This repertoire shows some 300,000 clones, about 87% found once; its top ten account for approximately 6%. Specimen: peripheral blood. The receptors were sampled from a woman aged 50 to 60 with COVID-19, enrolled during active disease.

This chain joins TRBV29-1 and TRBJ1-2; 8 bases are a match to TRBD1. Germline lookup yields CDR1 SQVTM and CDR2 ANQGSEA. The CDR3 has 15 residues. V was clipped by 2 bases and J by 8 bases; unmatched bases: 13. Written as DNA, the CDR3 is TGCAGCGTTGAATGGGGTGCAGGGGGCTCAAGGGGCTACACCTTC. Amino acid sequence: CSVEWGAGGSRGYTF.

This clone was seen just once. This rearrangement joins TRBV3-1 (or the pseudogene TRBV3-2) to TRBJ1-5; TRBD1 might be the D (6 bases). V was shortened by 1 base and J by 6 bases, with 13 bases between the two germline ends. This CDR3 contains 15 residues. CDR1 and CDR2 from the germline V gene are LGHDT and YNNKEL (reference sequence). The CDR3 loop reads CASSQATGGGQPQHF. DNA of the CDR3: TGTGCCAGCAGCCAAGCAACGGGGGGCGGTCAGCCCCAGCATTTT.

The CDR3 sequence is CASSSVTETNTEAFF. The CDR3, as DNA: TGTGCCAGCAGTTCCGTGACAGAGACGAACACTGAAGCTTTCTTT. The V gene is TRBV6-5, the J gene TRBJ1-1; a weak D match, TRBD1 (5 bases). This CDR3 spans 15 amino acids. Germline-derived CDR1 and CDR2 are MNHEY and SVGAGI. V dropped 4 bases and J dropped 1 base, with 13 bases sitting between them.

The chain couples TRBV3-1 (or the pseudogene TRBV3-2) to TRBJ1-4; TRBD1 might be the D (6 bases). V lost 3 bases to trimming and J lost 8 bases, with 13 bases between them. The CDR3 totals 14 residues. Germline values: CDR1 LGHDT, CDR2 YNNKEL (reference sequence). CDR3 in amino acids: CASSQRRGLEKLFF. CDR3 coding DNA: TGTGCCAGCAGCCAGCGCAGGGGCCTCGAAAAACTGTTTTTT.

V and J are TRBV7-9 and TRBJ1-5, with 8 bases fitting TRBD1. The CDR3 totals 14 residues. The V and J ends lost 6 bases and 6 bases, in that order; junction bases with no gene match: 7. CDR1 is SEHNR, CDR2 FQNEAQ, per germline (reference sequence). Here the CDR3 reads CASRAAGGSQPQHF. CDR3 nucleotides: TGTGCCAGCAGGGCGGCAGGGGGCAGTCAGCCCCAGCATTTT.

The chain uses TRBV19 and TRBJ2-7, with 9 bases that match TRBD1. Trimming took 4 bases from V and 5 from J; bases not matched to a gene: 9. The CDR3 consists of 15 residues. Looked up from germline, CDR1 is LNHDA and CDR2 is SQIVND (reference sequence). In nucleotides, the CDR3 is TGTGCCAGTAGTACTTCCGGGACAGGGATGGACGAGCAGTACTTC. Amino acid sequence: CASSTSGTGMDEQYF.

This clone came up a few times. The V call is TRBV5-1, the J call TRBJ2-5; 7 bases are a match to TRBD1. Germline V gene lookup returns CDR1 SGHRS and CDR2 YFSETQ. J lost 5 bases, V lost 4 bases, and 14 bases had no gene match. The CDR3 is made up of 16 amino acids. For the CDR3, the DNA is TGCGCCAGCAGCCCGCAAGGGACAGCCAATTTGGAGACCCAGTACTTC. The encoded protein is CASSPQGTANLETQYF.

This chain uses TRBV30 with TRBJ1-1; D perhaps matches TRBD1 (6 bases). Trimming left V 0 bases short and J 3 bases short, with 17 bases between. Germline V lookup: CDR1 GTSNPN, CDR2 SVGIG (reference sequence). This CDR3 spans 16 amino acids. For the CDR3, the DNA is TGTGCCTGGAGTGTAATCGGGGGGCGCCGGGACACTGAAGCTTTCTTT. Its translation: CAWSVIGGRRDTEAFF.

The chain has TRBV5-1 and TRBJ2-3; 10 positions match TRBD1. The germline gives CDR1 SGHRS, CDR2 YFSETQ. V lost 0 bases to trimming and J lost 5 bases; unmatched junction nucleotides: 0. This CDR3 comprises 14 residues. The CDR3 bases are TGCGCCAGCAGCTTGGGGACAGGGGGAGATACGCAGTATTTT. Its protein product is CASSLGTGGDTQYF.

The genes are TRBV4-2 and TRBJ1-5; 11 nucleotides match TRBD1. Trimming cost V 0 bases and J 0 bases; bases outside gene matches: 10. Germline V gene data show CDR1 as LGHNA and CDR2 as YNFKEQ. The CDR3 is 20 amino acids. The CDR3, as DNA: TGTGCCAGCAGCCAAGACTCCGGGACAGGGGGTCTATATAGCAATCAGCCCCAGCATTTT. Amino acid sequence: CASSQDSGTGGLYSNQPQHF.

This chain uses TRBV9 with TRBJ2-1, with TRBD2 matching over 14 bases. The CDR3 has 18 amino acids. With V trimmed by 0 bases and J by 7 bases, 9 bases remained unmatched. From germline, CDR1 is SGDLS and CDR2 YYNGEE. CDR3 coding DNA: TGTGCCAGCAGCGTAGGACTAGCGGGAGGGGAACTGTGGAATGAGCAGTTCTTC. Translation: CASSVGLAGGELWNEQFF.

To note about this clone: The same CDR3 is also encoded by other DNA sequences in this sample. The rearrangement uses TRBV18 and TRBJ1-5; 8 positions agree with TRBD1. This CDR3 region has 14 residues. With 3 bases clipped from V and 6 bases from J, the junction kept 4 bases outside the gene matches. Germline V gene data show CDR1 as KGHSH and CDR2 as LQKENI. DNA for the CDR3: TGTGCCAGCTCACCCCAGGGGGCGGGTCAGCCCCAGCATTTT. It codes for CASSPQGAGQPQHF.

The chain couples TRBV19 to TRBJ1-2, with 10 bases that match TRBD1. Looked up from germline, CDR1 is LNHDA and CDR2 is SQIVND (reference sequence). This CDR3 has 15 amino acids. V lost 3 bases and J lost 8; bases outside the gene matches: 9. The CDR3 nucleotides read TGTGCCAGTAGTATTATGGGACAGGGGACGTCCGGCTACACCTTC. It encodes CASSIMGQGTSGYTF.

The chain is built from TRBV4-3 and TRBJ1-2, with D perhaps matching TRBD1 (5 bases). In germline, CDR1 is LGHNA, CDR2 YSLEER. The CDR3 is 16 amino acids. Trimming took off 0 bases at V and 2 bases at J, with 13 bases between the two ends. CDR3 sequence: CASSQDIGRVNYGYTF. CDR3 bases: TGCGCCAGCAGCCAAGATATCGGCAGGGTAAACTATGGCTACACCTTC.

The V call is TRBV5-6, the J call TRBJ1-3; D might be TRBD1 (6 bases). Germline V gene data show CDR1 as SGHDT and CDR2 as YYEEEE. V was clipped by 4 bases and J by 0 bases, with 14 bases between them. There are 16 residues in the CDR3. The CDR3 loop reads CASSDLDRNSGNTIYF. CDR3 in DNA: TGTGCCAGCAGCGATCTCGACAGGAACTCTGGAAACACCATATATTTT.

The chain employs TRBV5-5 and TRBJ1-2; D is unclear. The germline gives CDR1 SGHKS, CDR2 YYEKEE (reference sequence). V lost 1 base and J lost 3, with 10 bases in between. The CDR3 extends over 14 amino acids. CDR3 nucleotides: TGTGCCAGCAGCTTGACGGGATTTGACTATGGCTACACCTTC. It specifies CASSLTGFDYGYTF.

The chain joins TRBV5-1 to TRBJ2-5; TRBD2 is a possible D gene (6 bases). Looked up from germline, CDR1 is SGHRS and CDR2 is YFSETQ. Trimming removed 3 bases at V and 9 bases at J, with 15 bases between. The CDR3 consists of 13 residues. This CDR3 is CASSSEGRAAQYF. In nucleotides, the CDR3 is TGCGCCAGCAGCTCGGAGGGTCGGGCGGCCCAGTACTTC.

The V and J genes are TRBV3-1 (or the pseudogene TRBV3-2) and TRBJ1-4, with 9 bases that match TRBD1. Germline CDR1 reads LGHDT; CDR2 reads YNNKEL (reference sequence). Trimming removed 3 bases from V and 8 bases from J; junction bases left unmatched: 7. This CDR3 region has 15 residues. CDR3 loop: CASSQAGTGREKLFF. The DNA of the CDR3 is TGTGCCAGCAGCCAGGCCGGGACAGGGCGGGAAAAACTGTTTTTT.

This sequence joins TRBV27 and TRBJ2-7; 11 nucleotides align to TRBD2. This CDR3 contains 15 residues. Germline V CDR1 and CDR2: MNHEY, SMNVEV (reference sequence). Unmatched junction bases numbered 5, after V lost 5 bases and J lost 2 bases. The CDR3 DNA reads TGTGCCAGCAGTCCGACTAGCGGGGTAACCTACGAGCAGTACTTC. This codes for CASSPTSGVTYEQYF.

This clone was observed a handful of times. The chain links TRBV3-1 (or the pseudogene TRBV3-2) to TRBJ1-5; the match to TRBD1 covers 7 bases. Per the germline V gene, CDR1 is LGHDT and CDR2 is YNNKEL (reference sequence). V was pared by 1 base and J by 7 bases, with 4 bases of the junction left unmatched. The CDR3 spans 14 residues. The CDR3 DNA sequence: TGTGCCAGCAGCCAAGGACAGGGAAGGCAGCCCCAGCATTTT. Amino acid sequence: CASSQGQGRQPQHF.

CDR3 nucleotide sequence: TGTGCCACCAGTGAGCCGGGACAGGGATCGGGGGAGCAGTACTTC. Amino acid sequence: CATSEPGQGSGEQYF. J is TRBJ2-7 and V is TRBV24-1; TRBD1 aligns across 9 bases. The ends lost 4 bases at V and 7 bases at J; junction bases unmatched: 10. Germline V gene lookup returns CDR1 KGHDR and CDR2 SFDVKD. CDR3 size: 15 residues.

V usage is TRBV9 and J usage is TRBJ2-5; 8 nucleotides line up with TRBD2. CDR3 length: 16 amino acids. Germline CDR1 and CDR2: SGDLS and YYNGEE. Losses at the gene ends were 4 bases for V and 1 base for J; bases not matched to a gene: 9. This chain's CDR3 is CASSSHLAGSQETQYF. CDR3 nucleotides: TGTGCCAGCAGCTCCCATTTAGCGGGGAGCCAAGAGACCCAGTACTTC.

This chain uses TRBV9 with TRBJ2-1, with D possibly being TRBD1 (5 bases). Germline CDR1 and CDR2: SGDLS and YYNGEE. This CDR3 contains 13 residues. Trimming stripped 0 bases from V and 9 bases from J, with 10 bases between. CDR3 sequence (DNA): TGTGCCAGCAGCGTAGGCAGCAGGGCTGAGCAGTTCTTC. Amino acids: CASSVGSRAEQFF.

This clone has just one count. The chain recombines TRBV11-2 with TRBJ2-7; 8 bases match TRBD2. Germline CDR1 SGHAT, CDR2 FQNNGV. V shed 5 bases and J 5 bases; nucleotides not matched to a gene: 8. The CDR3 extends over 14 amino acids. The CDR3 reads CASSPRLALHEQYF. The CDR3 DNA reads TGTGCCAGCAGCCCCCGACTAGCGCTGCACGAGCAGTACTTC.

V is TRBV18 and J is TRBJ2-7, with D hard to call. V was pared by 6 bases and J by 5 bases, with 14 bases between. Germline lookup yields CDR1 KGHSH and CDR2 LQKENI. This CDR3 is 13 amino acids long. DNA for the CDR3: TGTGCCAGCTCGCGCCCGTCGGAGAACGAGCAGTACTTC. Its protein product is CASSRPSENEQYF.

CDR3 sequence: CASSPDISYEQYF. Here the CDR3 DNA reads TGTGCCAGCAGCCCCGACATTTCCTACGAGCAGTACTTC. V and J are TRBV27 and TRBJ2-7; no clear D gene. The CDR3 consists of 13 residues. V was trimmed by 6 bases and J by 1 base, leaving 10 bases between them. Germline V CDR1 and CDR2: MNHEY, SMNVEV (reference sequence).

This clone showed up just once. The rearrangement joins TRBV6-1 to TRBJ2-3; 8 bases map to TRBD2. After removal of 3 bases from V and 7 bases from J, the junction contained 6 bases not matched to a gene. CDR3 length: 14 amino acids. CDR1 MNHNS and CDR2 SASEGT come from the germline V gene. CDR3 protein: CASSEVAGRNTQYF. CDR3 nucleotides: TGTGCCAGCAGTGAGGTAGCGGGAAGGAATACGCAGTATTTT.

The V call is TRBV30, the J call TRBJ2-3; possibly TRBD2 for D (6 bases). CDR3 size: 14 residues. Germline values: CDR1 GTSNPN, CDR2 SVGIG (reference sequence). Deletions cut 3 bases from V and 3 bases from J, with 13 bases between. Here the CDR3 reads CAWRPRGGTDTQYF. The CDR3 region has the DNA TGTGCCTGGAGACCCCGAGGAGGGACAGATACGCAGTATTTT.

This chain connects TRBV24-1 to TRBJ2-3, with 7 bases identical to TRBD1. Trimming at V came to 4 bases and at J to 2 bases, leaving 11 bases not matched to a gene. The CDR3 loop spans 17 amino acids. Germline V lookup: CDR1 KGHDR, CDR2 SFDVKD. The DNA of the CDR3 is TGTGCCACCAGTGACCGGACAGGCGACACCCTCACAGATACGCAGTATTTT. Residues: CATSDRTGDTLTDTQYF.

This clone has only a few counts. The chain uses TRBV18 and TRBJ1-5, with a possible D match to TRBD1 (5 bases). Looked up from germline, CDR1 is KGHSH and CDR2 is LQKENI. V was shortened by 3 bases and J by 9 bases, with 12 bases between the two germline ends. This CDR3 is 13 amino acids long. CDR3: CASSPTTDSPQHF. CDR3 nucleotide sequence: TGTGCCAGCTCACCTACGACAGATTCGCCCCAGCATTTT.

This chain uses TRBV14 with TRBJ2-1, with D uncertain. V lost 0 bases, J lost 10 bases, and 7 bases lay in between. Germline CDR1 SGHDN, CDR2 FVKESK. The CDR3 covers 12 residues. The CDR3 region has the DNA TGTGCCAGCAGCCAAGATCTGGCCGAGCAGTTCTTC. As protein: CASSQDLAEQFF.

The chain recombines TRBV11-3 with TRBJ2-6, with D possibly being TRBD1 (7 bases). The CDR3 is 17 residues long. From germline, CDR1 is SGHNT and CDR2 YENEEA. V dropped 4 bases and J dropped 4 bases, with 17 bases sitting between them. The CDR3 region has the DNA TGTGCCAGCAGCTCTTTAAACAGGGGACTCGGGGCCAACGTCCTGACTTTC. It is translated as CASSSLNRGLGANVLTF.